This TCR beta chain was sequenced during a study of blood T cell repertoires in COVID-19. Study in general: Whether acute or convalescent, the COVID-19 samples came from the United States, Italy and Spain. PBMCs, B-cell-depleted T cells, or T cells were the source of the cDNA or gDNA that made up the material.

CDR1 and CDR2 from the germline V gene are SGDLS and YYNGEE. The CDR3 is 15 residues long. Unmatched junction bases numbered 9, after V lost 3 bases and J lost 5 bases. Per the original methods: Cell counts per sample came from amplifying reference gene primers. Profiled with immunoSEQ multiplex PCR; TCRdb holds only in-frame clones, not every one. V and J calls and clone size are as listed in that table; D and trimming were resolved from the DNA. The sample has roughly 120,000 clones; approximately 85% are singletons. The TCR originated in a woman aged 60-75 years with acute or convalescent COVID-19. The chain employs TRBV9 and TRBJ2-5, with TRBD1 identical over 8 bases. The sample taken for sequencing was peripheral blood. The CDR3 region has the DNA TGTGCCAGCAGCGCCCAGACAGGGGACGGGGAGACCCAGTACTTC. Translated: CASSAQTGDGETQYF.